This is a list of T cell receptor beta chains from one sample in a study of OX40 agonist ivuxolimab in advanced cancers. Measured with immunoSEQ multiplex PCR; TCRdb has only the in-frame clones, and not every one. The sample includes 65,000 to 90,000 clones, more than 75% of them seen just once. The sequencing used CD4+ or CD8+ T cells sorted from blood, collected in a trial of the OX40 agonist ivuxolimab. The receptor set was obtained from an adult with an advanced solid tumor such as melanoma, head and neck, liver or kidney cancer. Both conserved end residues are part of each CDR3. Fields, in order: V gene, D gene, clone size, J gene, CDR3 protein, CDR3 DNA. A D gene is named only where the DNA matches it firmly. Expanded clones get a size class; other rows say once, few or many, or leave the size out.

>TRBV12-5|TRBD1|NA|TRBJ1-1
CASGLGQGRAEAFF
TGTGCTAGTGGTTTGGGACAGGGACGGGCTGAAGCTTTCTTT
>TRBV27|NA|NA|TRBJ1-1
CASSLYGGTEAFF
TGTGCCAGCAGTTTATACGGCGGCACTGAAGCTTTCTTT
>TRBV4-3|NA|NA|TRBJ2-6
CASSQEPPGSGANVLTF
TGCGCCAGCAGCCAAGAACCTCCAGGCTCTGGGGCCAACGTCCTGACTTTC
>TRBV6-6|NA|NA|TRBJ1-5
CASSYFATEGDQPQHF
TGTGCCAGCAGTTACTTTGCGACAGAAGGGGATCAGCCCCAGCATTTT
>TRBV7-9|NA|NA|TRBJ1-1
CASSPLTGGANTEAFF
TGTGCCAGCAGCCCGCTCACGGGGGGGGCGAACACTGAAGCTTTCTTT
>TRBV5-1|TRBD1|NA|TRBJ1-2
CASTGGDGYTF
TGCGCCAGCACAGGGGGCGATGGCTACACCTTC
>TRBV13|TRBD2|NA|TRBJ2-5
CASSLGGRGVAETQYF
TGTGCCAGCAGCTTAGGTGGGCGGGGGGTAGCTGAGACCCAGTACTTC
>TRBV4-2|TRBD2|NA|TRBJ2-5
CASSQLSRLAGEETQYF
TGTGCCAGCAGCCAACTAAGCCGACTAGCGGGGGAAGAGACCCAGTACTTC
>TRBV7-9|NA|NA|TRBJ1-2
CASSLGRLRDGSYGYTF
TGTGCCAGCAGCTTAGGCCGGTTGAGGGACGGTTCCTATGGCTACACCTTC
>TRBV29-1|NA|NA|TRBJ2-7
CSVGPRTYEQYF
TGCAGCGTTGGGCCCAGAACTTACGAGCAGTACTTC
>TRBV12-5|NA|NA|TRBJ2-1
CASGPPRPGAYNEQFF
TGTGCTAGTGGTCCACCCCGCCCGGGGGCCTACAATGAGCAGTTCTTC
>TRBV28|TRBD1|NA|TRBJ1-1
CASSLTGTGVTEAFF
TGTGCCAGCAGTCTTACCGGGACAGGGGTCACTGAAGCTTTCTTT
>TRBV5-4|NA|NA|TRBJ1-4
CASSFGSENEKLFF
TGTGCCAGCAGCTTTGGATCGGAAAATGAAAAACTGTTTTTT
>TRBV29-1|NA|once|TRBJ2-5
CSVVGPQETQYF
TGCAGCGTTGTAGGGCCGCAAGAGACCCAGTACTTC
>TRBV7-2|NA|NA|TRBJ2-3
CASSYLGGTDTQYF
TGTGCCAGCAGCTACCTCGGAGGGACAGATACGCAGTATTTT
>TRBV7-2|NA|NA|TRBJ1-2
CASSEGVGFNYGYTF
TGTGCCAGCAGCGAAGGGGTAGGGTTTAACTATGGCTACACCTTC
>TRBV4-1|TRBD1|NA|TRBJ1-2
CASSKAGQGRLYGYTF
TGCGCCAGCAGCAAGGCGGGACAGGGGCGCCTCTATGGCTACACCTTC
>TRBV5-1|NA|NA|TRBJ2-6
CASSTDSSGANVLTF
TGCGCCAGCAGCACCGACAGCTCTGGGGCCAACGTCCTGACTTTC
>TRBV6-5|TRBD2|NA|TRBJ2-5
CASSSGGAGETQYF
TGTGCCAGTTCTAGCGGGGGAGCCGGAGAGACCCAGTACTTC
>TRBV5-4|NA|NA|TRBJ2-7
CASSSVFEQYF
TGTGCCAGCAGCTCGGTATTTGAGCAGTACTTC
>TRBV4-1|TRBD1|NA|TRBJ1-2
CASSLLGTDGYTF
TGCGCCAGCAGCCTACTTGGGACAGATGGCTACACCTTC
>TRBV28|NA|NA|TRBJ1-2
CASSFTVNYGYTF
TGTGCCAGCAGTTTTACAGTTAACTATGGCTACACCTTC
>TRBV5-1|NA|once|TRBJ2-3
CASSIVTGGPMDTQYF
TGCGCCAGCAGCATAGTAACGGGCGGGCCTATGGATACGCAGTATTTT
>TRBV7-2|NA|NA|TRBJ2-2
CASSPGAGRAGELFF
TGTGCCAGCAGCCCGGGGGCGGGGAGGGCCGGGGAGCTGTTTTTT
>TRBV5-4|NA|NA|TRBJ1-1
CASSLFDTEAFF
TGTGCCAGCAGCTTGTTCGACACTGAAGCTTTCTTT
>TRBV9|NA|NA|TRBJ1-2
CASTGGYGYTF
TGTGCCAGCACGGGGGGTTATGGCTACACCTTC
>TRBV6-5|NA|NA|TRBJ1-3
CASSYTPNRGNTIYF
TGTGCCAGCAGTTACACCCCGAATCGTGGAAACACCATATATTTT
>TRBV28|NA|NA|TRBJ1-1
CASSLPPPVGTEAFF
TGTGCCAGCAGTTTACCCCCGCCAGTCGGCACTGAAGCTTTCTTT
>TRBV6-4|TRBD2|NA|TRBJ2-1
CASSDPSGGINEQFF
TGTGCCAGCAGTGACCCTAGCGGGGGGATAAATGAGCAGTTCTTC
>TRBV28|NA|NA|TRBJ1-4
CASTETRVGEKLFF
TGTGCCAGCACTGAGACAAGGGTAGGGGAAAAACTGTTTTTT
>TRBV19|TRBD1|NA|TRBJ1-2
CASSIPDRPYYGYTF
TGTGCCAGTAGTATCCCGGACAGGCCTTACTATGGCTACACCTTC
>TRBV4-1|NA|NA|TRBJ2-2
CASSQGRAGEPVGGELFF
TGCGCCAGCAGCCAAGGTCGGGCTGGGGAGCCGGTGGGCGGGGAGCTGTTTTTT
>TRBV27|TRBD2|NA|TRBJ2-1
CASSRLTSGDYNEQFF
TGTGCCAGCAGTCGGCTGACTAGCGGGGACTACAATGAGCAGTTCTTC
>TRBV7-9|NA|NA|TRBJ1-1
CASSPRSNGDTEAFF
TGTGCCAGCAGCCCGCGGTCTAATGGGGACACTGAAGCTTTCTTT
>TRBV29-1|NA|few|TRBJ1-2
CSASRGGGYTF
TGCAGCGCTAGTCGGGGGGGTGGCTACACCTTC
>TRBV11-3|TRBD1|NA|TRBJ2-5
CASSRQGGYGETQYF
TGTGCCAGCAGCCGACAGGGCGGTTATGGAGAGACCCAGTACTTC
>TRBV6-5|TRBD1|NA|TRBJ1-1
CASRGDRTNTEAFF
TGTGCCAGCAGGGGGGACAGAACTAACACTGAAGCTTTCTTT
>TRBV11-1|NA|NA|TRBJ2-7
CASSQGPYEQYF
TGTGCCAGCAGCCAGGGCCCGTACGAGCAGTACTTC
>TRBV6-1|NA|once|TRBJ1-5
CASSELGQRNQPQHF
TGTGCCAGCAGTGAACTAGGACAGCGAAATCAGCCCCAGCATTTT
>TRBV27|NA|few|TRBJ1-6
CASSRTDHNSPLHF
TGTGCCAGCAGCCGGACAGACCATAATTCACCCCTCCACTTT
>TRBV18|TRBD2|NA|TRBJ2-3
CASSPNEGLAGAASTDTQYF
TGTGCCAGCTCACCAAACGAGGGGCTAGCGGGTGCAGCTAGCACAGATACGCAGTATTTT
>TRBV5-4|TRBD1|NA|TRBJ1-1
CASSQGQVNTEAFF
TGTGCCAGCAGTCAAGGACAGGTTAACACTGAAGCTTTCTTT
>TRBV6-1|NA|NA|TRBJ2-1
CASSEGLTGIYNEQFF
TGTGCCAGCAGTGAAGGTTTGACAGGAATATACAATGAGCAGTTCTTC